The sequence of this T cell receptor beta chain was determined in a study of blood T cell repertoires in COVID-19 (dated by TCRdb to about 2020). With regard to the full study: Samples covering the acute and convalescent phases of COVID-19 were provided by collaborators in the United States, Italy and Spain. The material from the prospective study consisted of cDNA or gDNA derived from T cells, B-cell-depleted T cells, or PBMCs. The samples were drawn from the first 160 participants of the ongoing ImmuneRACE study and from 950 to 1,500 subjects provided by 6 global collaborators. The repertoires were released in a freely available public database intended as a resource for research on the immune response to SARS-CoV-2. Where available, HLA class I and class II types were taken from metadata supplied by the sample provider and were not determined by assay-based typing. A de-identified subject ID, COVID-19 status, age in years and sex were almost always included in the sample metadata. Subjects who had been exposed to COVID-19, were actively infected with it, or had recovered from it provided the deeply sampled blood TCRbeta repertoires that made up the dataset. General conclusions and limits of the study: How much clinical and demographic metadata was included differed by source and by participant, and the metadata was provided uncurated.

This clone was found once. Its antigen is still unknown. Base-call qualities are not available, and no considerably larger clone is one nucleotide away. The immunoSEQ Assay, a bias-controlled multiplex PCR, was used to amplify TCRbeta CDR3 regions from genomic DNA. The original methods were these. Nucleated cell counts per sample were estimated from amplification of reference gene primers within the assay. To quantify the absolute abundance of each unique TCRbeta CDR3 rearrangement, sequence reads were collapsed and filtered. For each sample, productive Simpson clonality was calculated as the square root of Simpson's diversity index across productive rearrangements. TCRdb re-hosts the immuneACCESS table, in-frame sequences only. Its copies lack some clones; in the studies checked, an unresolved V gene accounts for under half of them, and the cause for the rest is not known. Clonal size and the V and J genes are those of that table, whereas D and trimming came from the DNA. In this sample the table shows about 530,000 clones, roughly 89% of which occur a single time. The ten largest clones add up to roughly 8% of the sample.

In Seattle, one collaborating source enrolled patients while the infection was active and tracked those patients longitudinally over the course of disease. Whole blood was collected in K2EDTA tubes by collaborating institutions according to the institutions' own protocols. For TCRbeta analysis, collaborators shipped samples as frozen whole blood, isolated PBMCs, or DNA extracted from either of those sample types. From the germline V gene, CDR1 is KGHSH and CDR2 is LQKENI. There are 14 amino acids in the CDR3, from cysteine to phenylalanine inclusive. Only CDR3 DNA is held: 42 bases, read in frame from base 1. V is pruned by 3 bases and J by 2 bases, leaving 3 bases of the junction without a gene match.

Sequenced material: peripheral blood. In this chain, TRBV18 is recombined with TRBJ2-5, with 7 bases matching TRBD1. This TCR was recovered from a woman aged 45-59 years with COVID-19, enrolled during active disease. This receptor has the CDR3 CASSPPGQQETQYF. The bases are TGTGCCAGCTCACCCCCGGGACAGCAAGAGACCCAGTACTTC.